This T cell receptor (beta chain) was identified during a study of blood T cell repertoires in COVID-19. Study at large: Specimens from acute and convalescent COVID-19 originated in the United States, Italy and Spain. Nucleic acid was either cDNA or gDNA, and it came from T cells, B-cell-depleted T cells, or PBMCs.

Original analysis: Counts of nucleated cells, estimated from reference gene primer amplification, were obtained. Clones were sequenced by immunoSEQ multiplex PCR, and TCRdb holds only the in-frame ones, with some missing. D and trimming were read from the DNA, whereas the V and J calls and clone size are those reported in that table. The table records under 200,000 clones, more than 75% of them present only once. Trimming left V 6 bases short and J 7 bases short, with 16 bases between. In germline, CDR1 is MDHEN, CDR2 SYDVKM. The CDR3 spans 15 residues. V and J are TRBV28 and TRBJ1-6; tentatively, D is TRBD1 (6 bases). Sequenced: peripheral blood. The sequence derives from a man aged 40-49 years with active or convalescent COVID-19. The CDR3 coding sequence is TGTGCCAGCAGACCCTCCTTGGGGGCGAATTCACCCCTCCACTTT. This encodes CASRPSLGANSPLHF.